The present TCR beta chain was sequenced within a study of technical replicates of blood from several donors. This CDR3 has 16 residues. Germline CDR1 reads MDHEN; CDR2 reads SYDVKM. V lost 2 bases, J lost 2 bases, and 14 bases lay in between. This clone was seen only a few times. TCRdb's table, derived via immunoSEQ multiplex PCR, lists solely in-frame clones and lacks some. The sample gives about 79,000 clones, about 91% of which show up once; 0.3% to 0.5% is in the top ten. The V gene is TRBV28, the J gene TRBJ2-3; D perhaps matches TRBD2 (6 bases). The source of this sequence is a human donor in good health. Some clones in this sample may be carry-over from other donors' samples. Sequencing used T cells isolated from PBMCs. DNA for the CDR3: TGTGCCAGCAGTTTACTTGGGAGGACGGTCACAGATACGCAGTATTTT. This codes for CASSLLGRTVTDTQYF. The variable domain in full, with the rest retrieved from reference TRBV28 and TRBJ2-3, is DVKVTQSSRYLVKRTGEKVFLECVQDMDHENMFWYRQDPGLGLRLIYFSYDVKMKEKGDIPEGYSVSREKKERFSLILESASTNQTSMYLCASSLLGRTVTDTQYFGPGTRLTVL.